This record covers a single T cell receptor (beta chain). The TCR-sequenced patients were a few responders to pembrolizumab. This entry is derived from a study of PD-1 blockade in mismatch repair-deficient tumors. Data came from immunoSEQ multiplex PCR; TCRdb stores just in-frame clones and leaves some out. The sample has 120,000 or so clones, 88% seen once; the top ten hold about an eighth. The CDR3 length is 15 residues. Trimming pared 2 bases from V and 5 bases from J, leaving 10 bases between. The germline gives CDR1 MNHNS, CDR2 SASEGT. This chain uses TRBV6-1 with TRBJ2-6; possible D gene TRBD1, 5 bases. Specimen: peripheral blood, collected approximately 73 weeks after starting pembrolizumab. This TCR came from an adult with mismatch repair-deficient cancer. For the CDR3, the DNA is TGTGCCAGCAGTGAAAGGGGCTTAAGGGCCAACGTCCTGACTTTC. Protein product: CASSERGLRANVLTF.